These T cell receptor beta chains were read from a single sample in a study of blood T cell repertoires in COVID-19. The method was immunoSEQ multiplex PCR; TCRdb's version includes in-frame clones alone and lacks a portion of them. The repertoire holds approximately 260,000 clones, with roughly 80% as singletons. The sample consisted of peripheral blood. The receptors shown here come from a woman aged 40 to 50 with active or convalescent COVID-19. The CDR3 runs from the conserved cysteine through the conserved F or W. D genes are given only for firm matches. Not all rows give a size; the values are once, few, many and, for expanded clones, a class.

j_call clone_size d_call v_call cdr3_aa cdr3_nt
TRBJ2-1 NA TRBD1 TRBV18 CASSRPGTGNYEQFF TGTGCCAGCTCGCGGCCCGGGACAGGGAATTATGAGCAGTTCTTC
TRBJ1-5 NA NA TRBV21-1 CASSRGQDYRPQHF TGTGCCAGCAGCAGGGGACAGGATTATCGGCCCCAGCATTTT
TRBJ2-1 NA TRBD1 TRBV5-5 CASSAGTGLYNEQFF TGTGCCAGCAGCGCCGGGACAGGGCTCTACAATGAGCAGTTCTTC
TRBJ1-2 NA TRBD1 TRBV5-4 CASSPFPTGVHGYTF TGTGCCAGCAGCCCCTTTCCGACAGGGGTCCACGGCTACACCTTC
TRBJ1-3 NA NA TRBV10-3 CAISGGGRTSSGNTIYF TGTGCCATCAGTGGGGGGGGCAGGACAAGCTCTGGAAACACCATATATTTT
TRBJ2-1 NA NA TRBV19 CASSEMGLGLDEQFF TGTGCCAGTAGTGAAATGGGGCTCGGGCTGGATGAGCAGTTCTTC
TRBJ2-3 NA TRBD1 TRBV5-1 CASSPRDREGSDTQYF TGCGCCAGCAGCCCTAGGGACAGGGAGGGGTCAGATACGCAGTATTTT
TRBJ1-5 NA TRBD1 TRBV6-5 CASKRGGDRGQPQHF TGTGCCAGCAAAAGGGGTGGGGACAGGGGCCAGCCCCAGCATTTT
TRBJ2-1 NA TRBD1 TRBV30 CAWSVRQGAEQFF TGTGCCTGGAGTGTACGACAGGGGGCGGAGCAGTTCTTC
TRBJ1-2 NA NA TRBV4-2 CASSQGSAIDTGDGYTF TGTGCCAGCAGCCAAGGCTCGGCAATCGACACTGGCGATGGCTACACCTTC
TRBJ1-4 NA TRBD1 TRBV7-9 CASSSGQGNEKLFF TGTGCCAGCAGCTCGGGACAGGGAAATGAAAAACTGTTTTTT
TRBJ2-5 NA NA TRBV25-1 CASSESGGETQYF TGTGCCAGCAGTGAATCCGGGGGAGAGACCCAGTACTTC
TRBJ2-3 NA TRBD2 TRBV3-1/TRBV3-2 CASSQVLLAGGSTDTQYF TGTGCCAGCAGCCAAGTCCTACTAGCGGGGGGGTCCACAGATACGCAGTATTTT
TRBJ1-5 NA TRBD1 TRBV6-1 CASSEEMTGGSNQPQHF TGTGCCAGCAGTGAAGAGATGACAGGGGGCAGCAATCAGCCCCAGCATTTT
TRBJ2-2 once TRBD1 TRBV9 CASSETGAGELFF TGTGCCAGCAGCGAGACAGGGGCCGGGGAGCTGTTTTTT
TRBJ2-5 few NA TRBV3-1/TRBV3-2 CASSQGRGLYF TGTGCCAGCAGCCAGGGCAGGGGTCTTTACTTC
TRBJ1-2 NA NA TRBV2 CASSPMGAHGYTF TGTGCCAGCAGCCCTATGGGGGCTCATGGCTACACCTTC
TRBJ2-5 NA NA TRBV5-4 CASSLSTGSSWETQYF TGTGCCAGCAGCCTTTCAACAGGGAGTTCATGGGAGACCCAGTACTTC
TRBJ2-7 NA NA TRBV14 CASSHSGVGEQYF TGTGCCAGCAGCCATTCGGGGGTGGGGGAGCAGTACTTC
TRBJ2-1 NA TRBD2 TRBV10-1 CASSESAGGNEQFF TGCGCCAGCAGTGAGTCGGCGGGGGGAAATGAGCAGTTCTTC
TRBJ2-7 NA NA TRBV19 CASSIGGGPSYEQYF TGTGCCAGTAGTATTGGTGGAGGACCATCCTACGAGCAGTACTTC
TRBJ1-1 NA NA TRBV5-4 CASSSQGPAAEAFF TGTGCCAGCAGCTCCCAGGGGCCGGCTGCTGAAGCTTTCTTT
TRBJ1-3 once NA TRBV6-1 CASSEAGGWGNTIYF TGTGCCAGCAGTGAAGCGGGCGGGTGGGGAAACACCATATATTTT
TRBJ2-5 once TRBD1 TRBV6-6 CASSSGTGGRQETQYF TGTGCCAGCAGTTCCGGGACAGGGGGCCGACAAGAGACCCAGTACTTC
TRBJ1-5 few NA TRBV28 CASTRGGNHNQPQHF TGTGCCAGCACTAGAGGGGGAAATCACAATCAGCCCCAGCATTTT
TRBJ2-7 NA NA TRBV3-1/TRBV3-2 CASSQSYEQYF TGTGCCAGCAGCCAGAGCTACGAGCAGTACTTC
TRBJ1-2 NA TRBD1 TRBV29-1 CSFRDRSANYGYTF TGCAGCTTCCGGGACAGGTCAGCTAACTATGGCTACACCTTC
TRBJ2-3 NA TRBD2 TRBV11-1 CASSLVAGGSTDTQYF TGTGCCAGCAGCTTAGTGGCGGGGGGTTCCACAGATACGCAGTATTTT
TRBJ1-3 NA NA TRBV7-2 CASTRGGVGNTIYF TGTGCCAGCACGCGGGGGGGAGTTGGAAACACCATATATTTT
TRBJ1-1 NA NA TRBV27 CASSSLHGTEAFF TGTGCCAGCAGTTCCTTACATGGTACTGAAGCTTTCTTT
TRBJ2-5 NA NA TRBV16 CASSPSGETQYF TGTGCCAGCAGCCCGTCCGGTGAGACCCAGTACTTC
TRBJ2-5 NA TRBD1 TRBV2 CAGGTGTGETQYF TGTGCCGGGGGGACAGGCACAGGGGAGACCCAGTACTTC
TRBJ1-3 few NA TRBV27 CASSLGRAGNTIYF TGTGCCAGCAGTTTGGGCAGGGCTGGAAACACCATATATTTT
TRBJ2-1 NA TRBD2 TRBV7-2 CASRLAGGHNEQFF TGTGCCAGCAGACTAGCGGGGGGACACAATGAGCAGTTCTTC
TRBJ1-5 NA NA TRBV7-8 CASSLVPGTANQPQHF TGTGCCAGCAGCTTAGTCCCGGGAACCGCCAATCAGCCCCAGCATTTT
TRBJ1-6 NA TRBD1 TRBV3-1/TRBV3-2 CASTPGQGNSPLHF TGTGCCAGCACCCCGGGACAGGGGAATTCACCCCTCCACTTT
TRBJ1-5 NA NA TRBV6-5 CASSWTANQPQHF TGTGCCAGCAGTTGGACAGCCAATCAGCCCCAGCATTTT
TRBJ2-1 few NA TRBV5-1 CASSLAQGSYNEQFF TGCGCCAGCAGCTTGGCACAGGGTTCCTACAATGAGCAGTTCTTC
TRBJ1-5 NA TRBD1 TRBV19 CASTAGTGYGNGNQPQHF TGTGCCAGTACCGCCGGGACAGGGTATGGGAATGGCAATCAGCCCCAGCATTTT
TRBJ1-5 NA NA TRBV6-5 CASSPRVTSPQHF TGTGCCAGCAGCCCACGGGTGACCTCGCCCCAGCATTTT
TRBJ2-7 NA NA TRBV3-1/TRBV3-2 CASSQEGRADF TGTGCCAGCAGCCAAGAAGGCAGGGCTGACTTC
TRBJ1-4 NA NA TRBV6-1 CASSERGTNEKLFF TGTGCCAGCAGTGAAAGGGGTACAAATGAAAAACTGTTTTTT
TRBJ2-7 NA TRBD1 TRBV30 CAWSPWGQGSYEQYF TGTGCCTGGAGTCCCTGGGGACAGGGGTCCTACGAGCAGTACTTC
TRBJ1-2 NA TRBD1 TRBV5-5 CASSTSGTGNYGYTF TGTGCCAGCAGCACCTCCGGGACAGGGAACTATGGCTACACCTTC
TRBJ1-1 NA NA TRBV5-1 CASSPMDGVNTEAFF TGCGCCAGCAGCCCCATGGATGGAGTGAACACTGAAGCTTTCTTT
TRBJ2-2 NA TRBD1 TRBV9 CASSPRTGSAGELFF TGTGCCAGCAGCCCAAGGACAGGGTCGGCCGGGGAGCTGTTTTTT
TRBJ2-3 once TRBD2 TRBV5-4 CASSLAASGGADTQYF TGTGCCAGCAGCTTGGCCGCTAGCGGGGGGGCAGATACGCAGTATTTT
TRBJ2-5 NA TRBD2 TRBV25-1 CASNILAGGTQETQYF TGTGCCAGCAATATTCTGGCGGGGGGTACCCAAGAGACCCAGTACTTC
TRBJ1-6 NA TRBD1 TRBV28 CASSLPDRAPYNSPLHF TGTGCCAGCAGTTTACCCGACAGGGCCCCCTATAATTCACCCCTCCACTTT
TRBJ1-3 NA TRBD1 TRBV11-2 CASSFRQTGDSSGNTIYF TGTGCCAGCAGCTTTCGGCAGACAGGGGATAGCTCTGGAAACACCATATATTTT